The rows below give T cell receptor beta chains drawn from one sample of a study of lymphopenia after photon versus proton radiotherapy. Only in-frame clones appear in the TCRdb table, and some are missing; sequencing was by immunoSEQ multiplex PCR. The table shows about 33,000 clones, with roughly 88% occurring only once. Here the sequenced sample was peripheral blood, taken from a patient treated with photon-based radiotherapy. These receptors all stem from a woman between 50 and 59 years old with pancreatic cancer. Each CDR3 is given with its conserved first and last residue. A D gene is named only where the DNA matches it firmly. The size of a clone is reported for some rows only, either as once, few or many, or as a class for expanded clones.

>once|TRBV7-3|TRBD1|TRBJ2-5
CASSATGTGGAETQYF
TGTGCCAGCAGCGCAACCGGGACAGGGGGCGCCGAGACCCAGTACTTC
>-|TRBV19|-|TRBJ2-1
CASSTAAGVRNEQFF
TGTGCCAGTAGTACGGCGGCGGGTGTTAGAAATGAGCAGTTCTTC
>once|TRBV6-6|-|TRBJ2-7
CASSLRTAREQYF
TGTGCCAGCAGCCTACGGACAGCTCGCGAGCAGTACTTC
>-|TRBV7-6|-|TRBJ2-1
CASSLARGGSSYNEQFF
TGTGCCAGCAGCTTAGCTCGCGGAGGGAGCTCCTACAATGAGCAGTTCTTC
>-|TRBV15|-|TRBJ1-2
CATSRDRGVNSGYTF
TGTGCCACCAGCAGAGATAGAGGGGTCAACTCTGGCTACACCTTC
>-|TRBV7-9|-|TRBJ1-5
CASSQDRNQPQHF
TGTGCCAGCAGCCAAGACAGAAATCAGCCCCAGCATTTT
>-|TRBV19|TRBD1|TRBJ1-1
CASSVGTANTEAFF
TGTGCCAGTAGTGTCGGGACAGCGAACACTGAAGCTTTCTTT
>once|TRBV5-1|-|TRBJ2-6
CASTSFGTGTERSGANVLTF
TGCGCCAGCACCTCATTTGGCACCGGGACGGAGCGTTCTGGGGCCAACGTCCTGACTTTC
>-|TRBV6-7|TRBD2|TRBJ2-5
CASGGSSGPQETQYF
TGTGCCAGCGGGGGGTCTAGCGGACCCCAAGAGACCCAGTACTTC
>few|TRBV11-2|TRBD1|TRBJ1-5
CASSLGLRDRGQPQHF
TGTGCCAGCAGCTTAGGCCTCCGGGACAGAGGGCAGCCCCAGCATTTT
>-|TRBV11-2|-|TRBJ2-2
CASSAHSGNTGELFF
TGTGCCAGCAGCGCCCATAGCGGGAACACCGGGGAGCTGTTTTTT
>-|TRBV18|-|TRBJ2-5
CASSPRGTQYF
TGTGCCAGCTCCCCGCGGGGGACCCAGTACTTC
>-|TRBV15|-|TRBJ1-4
CATSREKAGFNEKLFF
TGTGCCACCAGCAGAGAAAAAGCAGGATTTAATGAAAAACTGTTTTTT
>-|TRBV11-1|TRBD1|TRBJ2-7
CASSLIRQGAEQYF
TGTGCCAGCAGCTTGATCCGACAGGGAGCCGAGCAGTACTTC
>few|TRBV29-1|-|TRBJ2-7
CSAVAASYEQYF
TGCAGCGCGGTAGCGGCCTCCTACGAGCAGTACTTC
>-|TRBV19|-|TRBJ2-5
CASSILGGPQETQYF
TGTGCCAGTAGTATCCTTGGCGGGCCACAAGAGACCCAGTACTTC
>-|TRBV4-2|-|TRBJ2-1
CASSPDRGGAYNEQFF
TGTGCCAGCAGCCCCGACCGGGGCGGGGCCTACAATGAGCAGTTCTTC
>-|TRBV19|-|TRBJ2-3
CASSIDFTDTQYF
TGTGCCAGTAGTATAGATTTTACAGATACGCAGTATTTT
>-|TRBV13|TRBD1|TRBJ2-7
CASSLGPRDRGNNEQYF
TGTGCCAGCAGCTTGGGTCCGCGGGACAGGGGGAACAACGAGCAGTACTTC
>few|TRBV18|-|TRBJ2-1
CASSPPRKGDNDEQFF
TGTGCCAGCTCACCACCGAGAAAGGGGGATAACGATGAGCAGTTCTTC
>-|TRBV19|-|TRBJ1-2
CASSINPGQGYTF
TGTGCCAGTAGTATTAACCCCGGCCAGGGCTACACCTTC
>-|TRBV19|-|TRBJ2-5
CASSIPGSGETQYF
TGTGCCAGTAGTATCCCCGGGAGTGGAGAGACCCAGTACTTC
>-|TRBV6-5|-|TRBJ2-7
CASSVQRGRDPGYF
TGTGCCAGCAGCGTGCAACGGGGTCGGGACCCGGGATACTTC
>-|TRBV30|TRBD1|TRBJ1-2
CAWRGTGPNYGYTF
TGTGCCTGGAGGGGGACAGGACCAAACTATGGCTACACCTTC
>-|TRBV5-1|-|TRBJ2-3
CASSLAVGTDTQYF
TGCGCCAGCAGCTTGGCGGTGGGCACAGATACGCAGTATTTT
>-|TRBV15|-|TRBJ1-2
CATSRDREQGSRYGYTF
TGTGCCACCAGCAGAGATCGGGAGCAGGGTTCTCGCTATGGCTACACCTTC
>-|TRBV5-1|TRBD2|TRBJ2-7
CASSLDSGYYEQYF
TGCGCCAGCAGCTTGGATAGCGGGTATTACGAGCAGTACTTC
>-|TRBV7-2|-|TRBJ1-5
CASSPRVNQPQHF
TGTGCCAGCAGCCCCCGCGTTAATCAGCCCCAGCATTTT
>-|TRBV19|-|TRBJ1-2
CASSIATANYGYTF
TGTGCCAGTAGTATCGCGACGGCCAACTATGGCTACACCTTC
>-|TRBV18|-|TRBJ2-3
CASSPRDAGTQYF
TGTGCCAGCTCACCCCGGGACGCGGGTACGCAGTATTTT
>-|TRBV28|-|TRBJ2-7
CASRVPNDYEQYF
TGTGCCAGCAGGGTGCCTAACGACTACGAGCAGTACTTC
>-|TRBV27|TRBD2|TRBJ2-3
CASSSRLAGGSDTQYF
TGTGCCAGCAGTTCCCGACTAGCGGGAGGATCAGATACGCAGTATTTT
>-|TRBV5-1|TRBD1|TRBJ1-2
CASSEDRANYGYTF
TGCGCCAGCAGCGAAGACAGGGCAAACTATGGCTACACCTTC
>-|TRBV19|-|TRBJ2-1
CASSIRTGETNEQFF
TGTGCCAGTAGTATTCGCACAGGAGAAACCAATGAGCAGTTCTTC
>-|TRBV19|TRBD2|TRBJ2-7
CASSTSGRYEQYF
TGTGCCAGTAGTACTAGCGGGAGGTACGAGCAGTACTTC
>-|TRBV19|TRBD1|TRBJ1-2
CASSPGQGYGYTF
TGTGCCAGTAGTCCGGGACAGGGTTATGGCTACACCTTC
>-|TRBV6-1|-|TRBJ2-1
CASSEAHHLAGSSYNEQFF
TGTGCCAGCAGTGAAGCGCATCATCTGGCAGGGAGCTCCTACAATGAGCAGTTCTTC
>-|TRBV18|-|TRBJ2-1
CASSPQGSNNEQFF
TGTGCCAGCTCACCACAGGGGAGTAACAATGAGCAGTTCTTC
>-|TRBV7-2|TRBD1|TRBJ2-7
CASSLGQTGVAYEQYF
TGTGCCAGCAGCTTAGGCCAGACAGGGGTCGCCTACGAGCAGTACTTC
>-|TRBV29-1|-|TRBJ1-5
CSVSDGLLGNQPQHF
TGCAGCGTGTCGGACGGCCTACTAGGCAATCAGCCCCAGCATTTT
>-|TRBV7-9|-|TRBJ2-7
CASRDPDIIYEQYF
TGTGCCAGCAGGGACCCCGACATAATCTACGAGCAGTACTTC
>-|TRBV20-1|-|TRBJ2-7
CSARGRYEQYF
TGCAGTGCTCGGGGGCGTTACGAGCAGTACTTC
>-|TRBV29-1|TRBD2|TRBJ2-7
CSVVPSGRVYEQYF
TGCAGCGTTGTTCCTAGCGGGAGGGTATACGAGCAGTACTTC
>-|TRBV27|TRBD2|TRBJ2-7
CASSTGGSYEQYF
TGTGCCAGCAGTACGGGGGGCTCCTACGAGCAGTACTTC
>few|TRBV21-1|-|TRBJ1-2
CASSKGRTGRGNYGYTF
TGTGCCAGCAGCAAAGGGAGGACAGGCCGGGGAAACTATGGCTACACCTTC